This TCR beta chain appears in the sequencing data of a study of blood T cell repertoires in COVID-19. Clones were sequenced by immunoSEQ multiplex PCR, and TCRdb holds only the in-frame ones, with some missing. The table has hundreds of thousands of clones, more than 70% seen once. Germline V gives CDR1 SGHTS, CDR2 YDEGEE. The CDR3 is 16 residues long. V was pared by 3 bases and J by 4 bases, with 6 bases of the junction left unmatched. This clonotype was obtained from a woman aged 40-49 years who had recovered from COVID-19. Sequencing was performed on peripheral blood. The chain joins TRBV5-8 to TRBJ2-5; 13 nucleotides agree with TRBD2. This chain's CDR3 is CASSSGLAGVTETQYF. CDR3 bases: TGTGCCAGCAGCTCCGGACTAGCGGGAGTAACAGAGACCCAGTACTTC.